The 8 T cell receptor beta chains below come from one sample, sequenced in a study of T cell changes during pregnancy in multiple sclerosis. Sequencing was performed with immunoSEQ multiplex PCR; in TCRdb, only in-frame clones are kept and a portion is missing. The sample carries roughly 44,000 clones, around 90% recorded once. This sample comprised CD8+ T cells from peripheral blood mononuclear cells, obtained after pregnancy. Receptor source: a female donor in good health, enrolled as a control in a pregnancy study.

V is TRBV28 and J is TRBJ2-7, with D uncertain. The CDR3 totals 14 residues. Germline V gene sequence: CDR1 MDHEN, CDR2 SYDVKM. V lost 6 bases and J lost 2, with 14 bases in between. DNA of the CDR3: TGTGCCAGCAGCCCTACCGGCGGCCCCTACGAGCAGTACTTC. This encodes CASSPTGGPYEQYF. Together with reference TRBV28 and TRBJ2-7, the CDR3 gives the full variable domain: DVKVTQSSRYLVKRTGEKVFLECVQDMDHENMFWYRQDPGLGLRLIYFSYDVKMKEKGDIPEGYSVSREKKERFSLILESASTNQTSMYLCASSPTGGPYEQYFGPGTRLTVT.

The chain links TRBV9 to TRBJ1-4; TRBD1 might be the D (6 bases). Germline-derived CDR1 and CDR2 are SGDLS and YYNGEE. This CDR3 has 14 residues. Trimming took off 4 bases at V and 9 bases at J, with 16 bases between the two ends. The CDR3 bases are TGTGCCAGCAGCTATACCGGGGGGGGGCAAAAACTGTTTTTT. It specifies CASSYTGGGQKLFF.

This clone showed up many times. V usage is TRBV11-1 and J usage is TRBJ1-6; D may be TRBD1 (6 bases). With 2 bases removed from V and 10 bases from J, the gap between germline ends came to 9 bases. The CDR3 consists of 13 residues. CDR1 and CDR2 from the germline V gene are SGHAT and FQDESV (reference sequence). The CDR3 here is CASSLWGLSPLHF. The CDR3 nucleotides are TGTGCCAGCAGCTTATGGGGGCTGTCACCCCTCCACTTT.

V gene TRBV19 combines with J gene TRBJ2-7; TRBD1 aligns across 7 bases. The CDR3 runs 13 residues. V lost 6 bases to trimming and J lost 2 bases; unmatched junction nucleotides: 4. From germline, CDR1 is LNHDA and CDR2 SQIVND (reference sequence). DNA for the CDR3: TGTGCCAGTAGCCCCGGGACAGCCTACGAGCAGTACTTC. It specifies CASSPGTAYEQYF.

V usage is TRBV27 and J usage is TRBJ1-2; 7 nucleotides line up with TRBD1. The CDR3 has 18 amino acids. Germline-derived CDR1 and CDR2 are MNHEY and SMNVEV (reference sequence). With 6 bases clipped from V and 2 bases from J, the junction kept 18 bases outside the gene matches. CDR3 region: CASSHRDSRNLHNYGYTF. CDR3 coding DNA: TGTGCCAGCAGCCACCGGGACAGCCGAAACCTTCACAACTATGGCTACACCTTC.

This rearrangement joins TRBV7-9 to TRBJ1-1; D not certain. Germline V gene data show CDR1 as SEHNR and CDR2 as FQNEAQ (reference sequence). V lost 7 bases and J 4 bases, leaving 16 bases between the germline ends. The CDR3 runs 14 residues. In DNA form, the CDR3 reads TGTGCCAGCAACCCTAGTTCTCGGGGCACTGAAGCTTTCTTT. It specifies CASNPSSRGTEAFF.

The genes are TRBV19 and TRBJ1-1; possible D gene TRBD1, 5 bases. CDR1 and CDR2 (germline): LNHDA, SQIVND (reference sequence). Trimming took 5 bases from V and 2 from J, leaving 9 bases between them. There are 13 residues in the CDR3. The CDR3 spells CASSARENTEAFF. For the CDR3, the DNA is TGTGCCAGTAGTGCCAGGGAAAACACTGAAGCTTTCTTT.

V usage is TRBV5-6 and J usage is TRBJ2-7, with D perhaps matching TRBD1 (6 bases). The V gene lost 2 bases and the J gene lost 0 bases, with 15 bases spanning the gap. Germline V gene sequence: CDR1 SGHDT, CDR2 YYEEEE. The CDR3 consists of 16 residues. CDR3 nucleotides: TGTGCCAGCAGCTTATCTCTCGGACAGAGCTCCTACGAGCAGTACTTC. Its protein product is CASSLSLGQSSYEQYF.